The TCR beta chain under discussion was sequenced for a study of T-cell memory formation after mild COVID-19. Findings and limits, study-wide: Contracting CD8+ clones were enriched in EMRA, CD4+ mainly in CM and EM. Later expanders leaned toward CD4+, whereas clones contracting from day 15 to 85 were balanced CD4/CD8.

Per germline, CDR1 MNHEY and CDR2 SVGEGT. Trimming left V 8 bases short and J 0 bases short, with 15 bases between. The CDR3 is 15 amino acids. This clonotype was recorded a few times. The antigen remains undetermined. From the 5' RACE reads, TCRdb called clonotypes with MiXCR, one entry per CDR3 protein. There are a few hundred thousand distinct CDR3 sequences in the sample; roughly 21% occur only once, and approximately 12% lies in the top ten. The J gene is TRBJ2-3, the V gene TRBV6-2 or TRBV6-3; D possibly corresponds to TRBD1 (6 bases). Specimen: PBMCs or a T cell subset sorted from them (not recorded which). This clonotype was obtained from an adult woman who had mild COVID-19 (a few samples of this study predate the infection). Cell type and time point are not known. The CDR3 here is CASGTSEHSTDTQYF. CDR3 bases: TGTGCCAGCGGGACATCGGAGCACAGCACAGATACGCAGTATTTT.